A single sample gave rise to the 10 T cell receptor beta chains below, sequenced in a study of T-cell reconstitution after alpha-beta-depleted transplantation in children. The TCRbeta library incorporated unique molecular identifiers. TCRdb reanalysed the PCR reads using MiXCR and keeps one entry per CDR3 protein. The repertoire consists of fewer than 400,000 distinct CDR3 sequences, with around 25% occurring once and the leading ten covering 9.5% to 12%. This specimen consisted of PBMCs, mostly from graft donor cells, obtained 180 days after TCRalphabeta/CD19-depleted stem cell transplant. These receptors came from a male patient younger than 18 who had a stem cell transplant for acute lymphoblastic leukemia, so the T cells may come from the graft donor.

This clonotype came up a few times. This chain connects TRBV5-1 to TRBJ2-5; 13 bases align to TRBD2. This CDR3 spans 18 amino acids. Germline-derived CDR1 and CDR2 are SGHRS and YFSETQ. Unmatched junction bases numbered 14, after V lost 4 bases and J lost 5 bases. CDR3 DNA sequence: TGCGCCAGCAGCGAGAAACTAGCGGGAGGGCCCTGGGGTGAGACCCAGTACTTC. Protein: CASSEKLAGGPWGETQYF.

The chain joins TRBV11-2 to TRBJ1-5, with 9 bases lining up with TRBD1. CDR1 is SGHAT, CDR2 FQNNGV, per germline. The trim removed 1 base at V and 4 bases at J, leaving 5 bases unmatched. The CDR3 length is 16 residues. CDR3 in amino acids: CASSLVPGQGNQPQHF. CDR3 nucleotide sequence: TGTGCCAGCAGCTTAGTGCCGGGACAGGGTAATCAGCCCCAGCATTTT.

This clonotype was counted only a few times. The rearrangement links TRBV28 to TRBJ1-4; D gene unclear. V lost 11 bases and J lost 2, with 12 bases in between. The CDR3 covers 13 residues. Germline CDR1 reads MDHEN; CDR2 reads SYDVKM. This chain's CDR3 is CALGIATNEKLFF. The CDR3 bases are TGTGCCCTAGGGATTGCGACTAATGAAAAACTGTTTTTT.

The CDR3 DNA reads as TGTGCCAGCACCCCCTGGCGGAGGGGGAAGGATGGCTACACCTTC. This encodes CASTPWRRGKDGYTF. This chain uses TRBV12-3 or TRBV12-4 with TRBJ1-2; TRBD1 is a possible D gene (6 bases). Trimming took 7 bases from V and 6 from J, leaving 21 bases between them. This CDR3 spans 15 amino acids.

This clonotype was seen a few times. This chain uses TRBV27 with TRBJ1-2; D not resolved. V was pared by 6 bases and J by 3 bases, with 20 bases between. The germline CDR1 and CDR2 sequences are MNHEY and SMNVEV (reference sequence). This CDR3 has 16 residues. For the CDR3, the DNA is TGTGCCAGCAGCCTTTATCCCCCTGGGCGCCACTATGGCTACACCTTC. It is translated as CASSLYPPGRHYGYTF.

The V gene is TRBV10-3, the J gene TRBJ1-6, with D possibly matching TRBD1 (5 bases). The CDR3 has 14 residues. V lost 0 bases and J 10 bases, leaving 10 bases between the germline ends. Germline values: CDR1 ENHRY, CDR2 SYGVKD. This CDR3 reads CAISESGLGSPLHF. DNA for the CDR3: TGTGCCATCAGTGAGTCGGGGCTGGGGTCACCCCTCCACTTT.

This clonotype has more than one count but fewer than ten. CDR3 amino acids: CASSLWDREPGELFF. In DNA, the CDR3 is TGTGCCAGCAGCTTGTGGGACAGGGAACCGGGGGAGCTGTTTTTT. V and J are TRBV5-5 and TRBJ2-2, with 9 positions matching TRBD1. J was trimmed by 8 bases and V by 1 base; bases with no gene match: 6. Germline CDR1 is SGHKS and CDR2 is YYEKEE (reference sequence). CDR3 size: 15 residues.

This sequence joins TRBV7-9 and TRBJ1-2; 7 bases are a match to TRBD1. Germline V gene lookup returns CDR1 SEHNR and CDR2 FQNEAQ (reference sequence). The CDR3 length is 14 residues. Trimming at V came to 5 bases and at J to 3 bases, leaving 6 bases not matched to a gene. The CDR3 protein is CASSRDSVDYGYTF. CDR3 in DNA: TGTGCCAGCAGCAGGGACAGCGTAGACTATGGCTACACCTTC. The whole variable domain, remainder taken from reference TRBV7-9 and TRBJ1-2, is DTGVSQNPRHKITKRGQNVTFRCDPISEHNRLYWYRQTLGQGPEFLTYFQNEAQLEKSRLLSDRFSAERPKGSFSTLEIQRTEQGDSAMYLCASSRDSVDYGYTFGSGTRLTVV.

The chain joins TRBV5-3 to TRBJ1-5, with D unresolved. TRBV5-3 is placed among ORFs of uncertain function. Trimming cost V 1 base and J 1 base, with 9 bases left between them. This CDR3 has 15 amino acids. The CDR3 loop reads CARSLSVPSNQPQHF. In DNA, the CDR3 is TGTGCCAGAAGCTTGTCTGTACCCAGCAATCAGCCCCAGCATTTT.

This clonotype was seen more than once but under ten times. The V gene is TRBV3-1, the J gene TRBJ2-7; 11 bases map to TRBD2. Germline assignment: CDR1 LGHDT and CDR2 YNNKEL (reference sequence). The V segment lost 1 base and the J segment 4 bases; nucleotides outside the gene matches: 3. This CDR3 spans 15 amino acids. CDR3 coding DNA: TGTGCCAGCAGCCAAGTAGCGGGAGGGAGGTACGAGCAGTACTTC. It codes for CASSQVAGGRYEQYF.